This T cell receptor beta chain was identified in a study of shared clonotypes between healthy human individuals (dated by TCRdb to the early 2020s). Study-level background: The cohort included three men and a couple of women between 18 and 49 years of age. Per donor, three plates each were used for CD4 naive and CD4 memory, two for CD8 naive, and one for CD8 memory. Blood TCR repertoires of a handful of healthy adults were deeply sequenced to estimate repertoire size and the extent of clonotype sharing between individuals. To increase sequencing depth and limit assay-specific biases, different laboratories used diverse techniques to prepare libraries and sequence TCR repertoires. Each donor's leukapheresis produced roughly between roughly 0.85 and 9.5 billion PBMCs.

The germline V gene (reference sequence) sets CDR1 to SEHNR and CDR2 to FQNEAQ. Between the V and J ends, shortened by 5 bases and 3 bases respectively, the junction contains 16 bases. Counted from cysteine to phenylalanine, this CDR3 has 15 amino acids. Only the CDR3 part of the read is kept: 45 bases, read in frame from the first base. Using the deep immunoSEQ assay, TCR CDR3 regions were amplified from genomic DNA by multiplex PCR. Extracted genomic DNA from each cell subset was spread evenly across all wells of several immunoSEQ 96-well plates, with each plate serving as a replicate. For sorted subsets, each replicate PCR was loaded with about 0.2 ug genomic DNA, equivalent to 25,000 to 35,000 T cell genomes. Purified libraries were measured with a Qubit 3.0 fluorometer, size-checked on a Bioanalyzer 2100, and measured again with the KAPA Library Quantification kit. Every immunoSEQ 96-well plate was sequenced on a dedicated single-read 150-cycle Illumina NextSeq 550 flow cell. From the authors' description of their analysis: Because the immunoSEQ output included only junctional sequences and no quality scores, the filtering could not be the same as the filtering used for full-length reads. Sequences were annotated with PyIR, a Python wrapper for IgBLAST v1.9, and V/J genes and CDR3 were assigned using IMGT germline references. Any read was removed if the V/J assignment was weak (E-value above 1e-6), the CDR3 was missing, or the read contained stop codons, out-of-frame junctions, or ambiguous translated residues. V3J clonotypes were defined as sequences sharing the same inferred V gene, J gene, and CDR3 amino acid sequence. Percentage overlap between repertoires was computed as shared unique clonotypes divided by the size of the smaller repertoire. Richness of each repertoire was evaluated using RTK rarefaction, the Chao1 estimator, and Recon v2.1 estimates of unobserved clonotypes. For all TCRbeta clonotypes obtained by the gDNA method from a handful of donors, generation probabilities were computed with OLGA. What TCRdb holds here is the immuneACCESS table cut down to in-frame rearrangements. Part of the clones is not present; checked against another copy, under half of the missing clones reflect an unresolved V gene, and the others are unexplained. V, J and clone size derive from that table, while D and trimming were established from the DNA sequence. The sample table contains about 690,000 clones; only one count was recorded for less than 95% of them. The ten top clones hold 34% of the sample.

Concerning this clone itself: No antigen is known for it. No quality values exist for individual bases; no much larger clone is one base distant.

The donors were healthy, HIV-negative adults with no recently reported acute infections or vaccinations. Every donor was a Caucasian adult living in Nashville, Tennessee, USA. CD8 memory samples were composed of magnetically selected CD45RO+ cells combined with CCR7-negative CD45RA+ effector memory (TemRA) cells. After blood collection by leukapheresis, PBMCs were isolated using Ficoll-Histopaque density gradient centrifugation and then cryopreserved in the vapor phase of liquid nitrogen. Analytical flow cytometry was used to check the purity and quantity of each magnetically sorted T cell population. From each sorted fraction, genomic DNA was isolated and quantified by UV absorbance on a Nanodrop 2000c. What the study reported, not specific to this receptor: Pairwise subsampling led to the expectation that sequencing depth would affect the degree of clonotype sharing among donors. The genetic and exposure-history diversity represented was limited by the small number of donors. About 5% of naive CD4, 3.5% of naive CD8, around 2.3% of memory CD4, and approximately 0.4% of memory CD8 clonotypes were shared across a handful of donors. Even with the large sequencing depth, rarefaction of the sorted-subset datasets indicated that sequencing was incomplete. Estimated clonotype richness was generally larger for naive than for memory subsets. Compared with non-shared clonotypes, clonotypes shared by all four sorted-subset donors had higher generation probabilities. Sampling was restricted to blood, and TCR repertoires in tissue are likely to differ from TCR repertoires in blood.

The sequence derives from a man between 18 and 35 years old in good health. Some clones in this sample may be carry-over from other donors' samples. The rearrangement combines TRBV7-9 with TRBJ2-5; the D gene is possibly TRBD2, with 5 bases matching. Input material: memory CD8+ T cells from PBMCs. Per the publication, the cell subset or site label means: CD45RO+ cells pooled with CCR7-negative TemRA cells. The CDR3 region has the sequence CASSRRNGIKETQYF. The DNA reads as follows: TGTGCCAGCAGCCGGCGCAACGGGATTAAAGAGACCCAGTACTTC.